The clone carrying this T cell receptor (beta chain) was seen a few times. Its antigen is not known. These data belong to a study of response to subunit inactivated influenza vaccine. Study observations and caveats: Authors suggested seasonal influenza vaccinations each recruit few new T cells.

This CDR3 has 15 residues. Germline V gene lookup returns CDR1 DFQATT and CDR2 SNEGSKA (reference sequence). Between the trimmed V and J ends, which lost 6 bases and 5 bases, there was a span of 21 bases. MiXCR was run by TCRdb on the RT-PCR reads, yielding one entry per CDR3 protein. Of a few hundred thousand distinct CDR3 sequences detected, 7.2% appear once; the ten largest clones hold about an eighth. Sequenced material: PBMCs from blood, taken around 25 months after vaccination. This sequence joins TRBV20-1 and TRBJ2-3, with D possibly called TRBD1 or TRBD2 (6 bases each). The receptor was derived from a man in his fifties or sixties who received an inactivated influenza vaccine. As DNA, the CDR3 is TGCAGTGCCCGCTTGCTGGGGGGCGGGGAAGATACGCAGTATTTT. Its translation: CSARLLGGGEDTQYF.